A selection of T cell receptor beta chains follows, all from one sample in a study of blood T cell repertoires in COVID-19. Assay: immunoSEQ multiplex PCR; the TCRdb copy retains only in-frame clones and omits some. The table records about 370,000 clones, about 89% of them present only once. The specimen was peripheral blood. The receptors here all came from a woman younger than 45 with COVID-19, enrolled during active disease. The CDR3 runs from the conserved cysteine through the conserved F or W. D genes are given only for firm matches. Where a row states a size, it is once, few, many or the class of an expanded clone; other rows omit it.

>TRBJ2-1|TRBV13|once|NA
TGTGCCAGCAGCTTTGGGACTTCTTACAATGAGCAGTTCTTC
CASSFGTSYNEQFF
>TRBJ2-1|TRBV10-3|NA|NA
TGTGCCATCAGTCAGGGTCATGATGAGCAGTTCTTC
CAISQGHDEQFF
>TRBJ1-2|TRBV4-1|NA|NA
TGCGCCAGCAGCCATTTATATGGCTACACCTTC
CASSHLYGYTF
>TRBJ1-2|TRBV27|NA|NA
TGTGCCAGCAGTTCACTGACAGGCTATGGCTACACCTTC
CASSSLTGYGYTF
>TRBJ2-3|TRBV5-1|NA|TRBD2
TGCGCCAGCAGCTTGGCGGGTTTAGGGACTAGCATCCCAGATACGCAGTATTTT
CASSLAGLGTSIPDTQYF
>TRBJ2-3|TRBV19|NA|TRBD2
TGTGCCAGTAGTCTTGTTCCTAGCGGGAGCACAGATACGCAGTATTTT
CASSLVPSGSTDTQYF
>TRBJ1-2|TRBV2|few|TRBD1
TGTGCCAGTCACAGAAATACAGGGGGCCATAACTATGGCTACACCTTC
CASHRNTGGHNYGYTF
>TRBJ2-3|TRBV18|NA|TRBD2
TGTGCCAGCTCACCTTTGGGACTAGCGGGGAGCACAGATACGCAGTATTTT
CASSPLGLAGSTDTQYF
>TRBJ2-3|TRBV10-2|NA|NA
TGCGCCACCCTTCGGGCAGATACGCAGTATTTT
CATLRADTQYF
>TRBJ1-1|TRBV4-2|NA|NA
TGTGCCAGCACCAGAGAGAGGCTGAACACTGAAGCTTTCTTT
CASTRERLNTEAFF
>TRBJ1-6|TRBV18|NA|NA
TGTGCCAGCTCACCACTTATGGCACCTGATAATTCACCCCTCCACTTT
CASSPLMAPDNSPLHF
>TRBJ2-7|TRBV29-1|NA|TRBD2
TGCAGCGTCCACCCGGGGGGTTCTAGCGAGCAGTACTTC
CSVHPGGSSEQYF
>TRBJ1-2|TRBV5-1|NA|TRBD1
TGCGCCAGGGACAGGCCACCTCCGGGGGGCTACACCTTC
CARDRPPPGGYTF
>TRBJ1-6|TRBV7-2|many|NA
TGTGCCAGCAGCAGATGGGGGGGGGCCCGGCGGTATTCACCCCTCCACTTT
CASSRWGGARRYSPLHF
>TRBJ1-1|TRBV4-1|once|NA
TGCGCCAGCAGCGGGTTGCAGGGGAACACTGAAGCTTTCTTT
CASSGLQGNTEAFF
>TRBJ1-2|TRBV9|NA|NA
TGTGCCAGCAGCGTACAGGGTGGGTTTTCGGGTGGCTACACCTTC
CASSVQGGFSGGYTF
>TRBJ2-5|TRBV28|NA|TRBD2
TGTGCCAGCAGTTTAGAGGTTCGCCCTAGCGGGGCTCAGGGGACCCAGTACTTC
CASSLEVRPSGAQGTQYF
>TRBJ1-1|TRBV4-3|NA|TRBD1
TGCGCCAGCAGTTTCGACAGGGGGGGAACTGAAGCTTTCTTT
CASSFDRGGTEAFF
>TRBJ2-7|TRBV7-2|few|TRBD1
TGTGCCAGCAGCTTGAACCTCGACAGGGGCTACGAGCAGTACTTC
CASSLNLDRGYEQYF
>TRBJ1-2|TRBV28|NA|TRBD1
TGTGCCAGCAGTCCGACAGGGGGTCTCAACTATGGCTACACCTTC
CASSPTGGLNYGYTF
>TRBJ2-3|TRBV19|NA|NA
TGTGCCAGTAGTATTAGGATGGCAGGGTCGCAGTATTTT
CASSIRMAGSQYF
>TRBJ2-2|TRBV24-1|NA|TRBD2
TGTGCCACCAGGGCTAGCGGGGGGGACAGTACCGGGGAGCTGTTTTTT
CATRASGGDSTGELFF
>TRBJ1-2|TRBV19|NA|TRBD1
TGTGCCAGTAGTATACGGACAGGGGGAGGCTATGGCTACACCTTC
CASSIRTGGGYGYTF
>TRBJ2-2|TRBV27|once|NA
TGTGCCAGCAGGTCCTGGGGGGGGCGGAACACCGGGGAGCTGTTTTTT
CASRSWGGRNTGELFF
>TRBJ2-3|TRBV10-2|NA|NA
TGCGCCAGCAGTGAGTGGGGCGGAAGCACAGATACGCAGTATTTT
CASSEWGGSTDTQYF
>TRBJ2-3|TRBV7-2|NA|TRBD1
TGTGCCAGCAGCTCCGGACAGGGGTCCGCAGATACGCAGTATTTT
CASSSGQGSADTQYF
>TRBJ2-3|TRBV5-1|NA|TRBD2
TGCGCCAGCAGCTTGGGAGGGACTAGTAGCACAGATACGCAGTATTTT
CASSLGGTSSTDTQYF
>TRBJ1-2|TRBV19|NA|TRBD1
TGTGCCAGTAGTATCCATGGACAGGCGCTTCCTAGTGGCTACACCTTC
CASSIHGQALPSGYTF
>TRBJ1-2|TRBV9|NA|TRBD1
TGTGCCAGCAGCGTAGTTGAGGGGGCAAGCTATGGCTACACCTTC
CASSVVEGASYGYTF
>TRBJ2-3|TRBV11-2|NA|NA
TGTGCCAGCAGCTTGGGGTCTGGAGGAACGCAGTATTTT
CASSLGSGGTQYF
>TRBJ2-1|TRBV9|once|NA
TGTGCCAGCAGCGAGGGACTGGCATACAATGAGCAGTTCTTC
CASSEGLAYNEQFF
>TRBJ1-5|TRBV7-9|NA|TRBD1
TGTGCCAGCAGCTTAGATGGGACAGGGGGAAATCAGCCCCAGCATTTT
CASSLDGTGGNQPQHF
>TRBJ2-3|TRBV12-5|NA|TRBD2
TGTGCTAGTGGTTTGTCTAGCGGGAGTACAGATACGCAGTATTTT
CASGLSSGSTDTQYF
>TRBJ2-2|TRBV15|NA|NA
TGTGCCACCAGCCGTCGGGAGACCACCGGGGAGCTGTTTTTT
CATSRRETTGELFF
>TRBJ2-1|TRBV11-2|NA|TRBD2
TGTGCCAGCAGGGAATTAGCGGGGATCTCCTACAATGAGCAGTTCTTC
CASRELAGISYNEQFF
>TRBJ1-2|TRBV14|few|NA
TGTGCCAGCAGCCAACTTAGCGGGACTCCTAACTATGGCTACACCTTC
CASSQLSGTPNYGYTF
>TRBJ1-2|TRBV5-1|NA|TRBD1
TGCGCCAGCAGCTTGACAGGGGAGTTTGGCTACACCTTC
CASSLTGEFGYTF
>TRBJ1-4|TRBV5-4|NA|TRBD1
TGTGCCAGCAGCCCCGGGACAGGGGGCGCGCCTAATGAAAAACTGTTTTTT
CASSPGTGGAPNEKLFF
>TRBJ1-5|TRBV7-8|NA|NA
TGTGCCAGCAGCCCCCGGGGAGGGGGAGGCAATCAGCCCCAGCATTTT
CASSPRGGGGNQPQHF
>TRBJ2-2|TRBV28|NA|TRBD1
TGTGCCAGCAGTTTCGGGACAGCGAACACCGGGGAGCTGTTTTTT
CASSFGTANTGELFF
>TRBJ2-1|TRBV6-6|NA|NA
TGTGCCAGCTCAAAGAGCTCCTACAATGAGCAGTTCTTC
CASSKSSYNEQFF
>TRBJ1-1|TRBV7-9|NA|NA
TGTGCCAGCAGCTTAGGACGCCAGGGGAACACTGAAGCTTTCTTT
CASSLGRQGNTEAFF
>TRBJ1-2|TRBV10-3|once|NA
TGTGCCATCAGTGACCAGACAGTAGACTATGGCTACACCTTC
CAISDQTVDYGYTF
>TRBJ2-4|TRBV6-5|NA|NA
TGTGCCAGCAGTTACAACAGCCTATTAGCCAAAAACATTCAGTACTTC
CASSYNSLLAKNIQYF
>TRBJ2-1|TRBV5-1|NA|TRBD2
TGCGCCAGCAGCTTGGTGGGGGGGAGCCGCTACAATGAGCAGTTCTTC
CASSLVGGSRYNEQFF
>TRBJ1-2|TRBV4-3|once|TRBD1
TGCGCCAGCAGCCAAGATTACAGGGGAAACTATGGCTACACCTTC
CASSQDYRGNYGYTF
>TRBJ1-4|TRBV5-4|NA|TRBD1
TGTGCCAGCAGCTCCCCGGGACAGGGGAGAGAAAAACTGTTTTTT
CASSSPGQGREKLFF
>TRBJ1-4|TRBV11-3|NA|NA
TGTGCCAGCAGCCTCCAGACAGATGAAAAACTGTTTTTT
CASSLQTDEKLFF
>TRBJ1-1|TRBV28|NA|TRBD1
TGTGCCAGCAGTTTAAGAGACAGGGGGCGCGGAGCTTTCTTT
CASSLRDRGRGAFF
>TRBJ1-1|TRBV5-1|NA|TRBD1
TGCGCCAGCAGGGCCGGACAGGGGGCCTTCACTGAAGCTTTCTTT
CASRAGQGAFTEAFF
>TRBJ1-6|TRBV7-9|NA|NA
TGTGCCAGCAGCGCGGCCGGTAGGGGTAATTCACCCCTCCACTTT
CASSAAGRGNSPLHF
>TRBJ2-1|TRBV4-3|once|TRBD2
TGCGCCAGCAGCCAAGGTGTATCCTATTTAAGACTAGCGGCACCCAAGGGCAATGAGCAGTTCTTC
CASSQGVSYLRLAAPKGNEQFF